Presented here are 14 T cell receptor beta chains from one specimen sequenced in a study of blood T cell repertoires in COVID-19. Using immunoSEQ multiplex PCR, the repertoire was profiled, and TCRdb retains in-frame clones only, with some absent. Counted here are about 160,000 clones, less than 85% occurring once; the ten biggest clones make up approximately 3%. The sequenced material came from peripheral blood. The receptors derive from a human donor with acute or convalescent COVID-19. The donor label of this sample is uncertain.

This clone was seen only once. The chain uses TRBV4-2 and TRBJ1-1, with D maybe TRBD1 (5 bases). Germline lookup yields CDR1 LGHNA and CDR2 YNFKEQ. The ends were cut back, 0 bases at V and 8 bases at J, with 13 bases in the middle. The CDR3 is 14 residues long. CDR3 DNA sequence: TGTGCCAGCAGCCAAGATAACCAGGGTTTGGAAGCTTTCTTT. It codes for CASSQDNQGLEAFF.

Only one count was recorded for this clone. The V call is TRBV5-1, the J call TRBJ1-5; TRBD1 matches at 9 bases. The CDR3 consists of 14 residues. CDR1 and CDR2 (germline): SGHRS, YFSETQ. J lost 6 bases, V lost 2 bases, and 3 bases had no gene match. CDR3 nucleotides: TGCGCCAGCAGCTTAGGACAGGGGACTCAGCCCCAGCATTTT. As protein: CASSLGQGTQPQHF.

The V and J genes are TRBV3-1 (or the pseudogene TRBV3-2) and TRBJ2-5; no reliable D call. The ends were cut back, 1 base at V and 7 bases at J, with 7 bases in the middle. The CDR3 consists of 12 residues. The germline V gene has CDR1 LGHDT and CDR2 YNNKEL (reference sequence). CDR3 in DNA: TGTGCCAGCAGCCAAGTTAGTGCGACCCAGTACTTC. Protein sequence: CASSQVSATQYF.

J is TRBJ2-1 and V is TRBV5-6; perhaps TRBD1 as D (6 bases). Trimming took off 5 bases at V and 4 bases at J, with 13 bases between the two ends. The V gene's germline CDR1 is SGHDT and CDR2 YYEEEE. The CDR3 is 14 amino acids. CDR3 in DNA: TGTGCCAGCAGTCGGTATGACAGGTACAATGAGCAGTTCTTC. It is translated as CASSRYDRYNEQFF.

The chain has TRBV28 and TRBJ1-5; D possibly corresponds to TRBD1 (5 bases). The CDR3 consists of 17 residues. Between the trimmed V and J ends, which lost 6 bases and 3 bases, there was a span of 21 bases. The germline CDR1 and CDR2 sequences are MDHEN and SYDVKM. Here the CDR3 reads CASSLPPGRRFNQPQHF. CDR3 in DNA: TGTGCCAGCAGCTTACCTCCAGGGAGGCGGTTCAATCAGCCCCAGCATTTT. The entire variable domain, with the rest obtained from reference TRBV28 and TRBJ1-5, is as follows: DVKVTQSSRYLVKRTGEKVFLECVQDMDHENMFWYRQDPGLGLRLIYFSYDVKMKEKGDIPEGYSVSREKKERFSLILESASTNQTSMYLCASSLPPGRRFNQPQHFGDGTRLSIL.

The V gene is TRBV5-1, the J gene TRBJ1-2; no clear D gene. The V gene lost 4 bases and the J gene lost 5 bases, with 12 bases spanning the gap. CDR1 SGHRS and CDR2 YFSETQ come from the germline V gene. This CDR3 has 13 residues. This chain's CDR3 is CASSLAAAYGYTF. In DNA, the CDR3 is TGCGCCAGCAGCCTCGCAGCGGCGTATGGCTACACCTTC.

V is TRBV27 and J is TRBJ1-6, with 7 bases that match TRBD1. Germline trimming cut 6 bases from V and 4 bases from J; bases unmatched to any gene: 12. Looked up from germline, CDR1 is MNHEY and CDR2 is SMNVEV (reference sequence). The CDR3 has 17 amino acids. In DNA, the CDR3 is TGTGCCAGCAGCCCACGAGAACCGGGACAGTATAATTCACCCCTCCACTTT. Its protein is CASSPREPGQYNSPLHF.

The rearrangement links TRBV21-1 to TRBJ1-3; the table names TRBD1, a call not compared with the DNA. TRBV21-1 is flagged as a pseudogene. The CDR3 has 20 amino acids. The CDR3 loop is CASSSSPPSGTAISGNTIYF. DNA of the CDR3: TGTGCCAGCAGCTCTTCCCCCCCGTCCGGGACAGCGATCTCTGGAAACACCATATATTTT.

This clone was seen once. The chain combines TRBV5-1 with TRBJ1-2; the D gene is possibly TRBD1 (5 bases). The V gene lost 3 bases and the J gene lost 0 bases, with 9 bases spanning the gap. The germline V gene encodes CDR1 SGHRS and CDR2 YFSETQ. CDR3 length: 14 amino acids. DNA for the CDR3: TGCGCCAGCAGCTACCTGGACACTAACTATGGCTACACCTTC. Translation: CASSYLDTNYGYTF. Variable domain in full (rest from reference TRBV5-1 and TRBJ1-2): KAGVTQTPRYLIKTRGQQVTLSCSPISGHRSVSWYQQTPGQGLQFLFEYFSETQRNKGNFPGRFSGRQFSNSRSEMNVSTLELGDSALYLCASSYLDTNYGYTFGSGTRLTVV.

The V gene is TRBV5-1, the J gene TRBJ2-2, with D tentatively TRBD1 (6 bases). This CDR3 has 15 residues. The V end lost 0 bases, the J end lost 4 bases, and 10 bases lay between the germline ends. CDR1 and CDR2 from the germline V gene are SGHRS and YFSETQ. CDR3 nucleotides: TGCGCCAGCAGCTTGGGCCTACAGGGCACCGGGGAGCTGTTTTTT. This encodes CASSLGLQGTGELFF.

The sample holds one count of this clone. This chain links TRBV6-5 with TRBJ1-5, with 7 bases identical to TRBD1. V shed 6 bases and J 6 bases; nucleotides not matched to a gene: 11. There are 15 residues in the CDR3. CDR1 and CDR2 from the germline V gene are MNHEY and SVGAGI. DNA for the CDR3: TGTGCCAGCAGGGATGGCTCAGGGGGTAGTCAGCCCCAGCATTTT. It specifies CASRDGSGGSQPQHF.

The chain employs TRBV14 and TRBJ1-6, with 8 positions matching TRBD1. This CDR3 is 14 amino acids long. J lost 8 bases, V lost 2 bases, and 2 bases had no gene match. The germline V gene has CDR1 SGHDN and CDR2 FVKESK. In DNA, the CDR3 is TGTGCCAGCAGCCAACCAGGGGGCTATTCACCCCTCCACTTT. It yields the protein CASSQPGGYSPLHF.

The V and J genes are TRBV5-4 and TRBJ2-5; perhaps TRBD2 as D (7 bases). V was clipped by 2 bases and J by 5 bases, with 16 bases between them. CDR1 SGHNT and CDR2 YYREEE come from the germline V gene (reference sequence). The CDR3 has 15 residues. For the CDR3, the DNA is TGTGCCAGCAGCTTTAAAGGGGGGGGCTCGGAGACCCAGTACTTC. Translation gives CASSFKGGGSETQYF.

The chain recombines TRBV6-5 with TRBJ1-5; D uncertain. This CDR3 has 13 residues. The germline gives CDR1 MNHEY, CDR2 SVGAGI. Trimming removed 2 bases from V and 2 bases from J, with 4 bases in between. CDR3 amino acids: CASSYGRNQPQHF. The CDR3 region has the DNA TGTGCCAGCAGTTACGGGCGCAATCAGCCCCAGCATTTT.